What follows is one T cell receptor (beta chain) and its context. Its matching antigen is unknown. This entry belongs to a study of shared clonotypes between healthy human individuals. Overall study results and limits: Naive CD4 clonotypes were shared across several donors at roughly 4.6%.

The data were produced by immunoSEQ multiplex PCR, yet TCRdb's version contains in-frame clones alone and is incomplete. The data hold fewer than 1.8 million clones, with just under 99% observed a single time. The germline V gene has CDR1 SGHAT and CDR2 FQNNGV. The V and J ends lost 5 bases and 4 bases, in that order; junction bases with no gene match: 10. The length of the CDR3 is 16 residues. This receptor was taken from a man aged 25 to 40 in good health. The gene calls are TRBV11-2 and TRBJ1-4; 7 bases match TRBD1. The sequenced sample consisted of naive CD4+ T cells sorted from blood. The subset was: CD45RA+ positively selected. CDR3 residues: CASSPTAGQLNEKLFF. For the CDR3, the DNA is TGTGCCAGCAGCCCCACCGCGGGACAGCTTAATGAAAAACTGTTTTTT.